This T cell receptor beta chain stems from a study of shared clonotypes between healthy human individuals. Study-wide points: Non-shared clonotypes displayed generation probabilities falling below those of clonotypes present in all four donors.

Samples underwent the assay at deep level. Sequencing was performed with immunoSEQ multiplex PCR; in TCRdb, only in-frame clones are kept and a portion is missing. Of roughly 890,000 clones in the sample, 92% were seen once. The germline V gene has CDR1 SEHNR and CDR2 FQNEAQ (reference sequence). The CDR3 covers 17 residues. V trimming: 4 bases; J trimming: 5 bases; junction bases outside the gene matches: 16. Note on this clone: Its antigen remains unknown.

The naive CD8 fraction comprised CD45RO-negative cells positively selected for CCR7 and excluded terminally differentiated effector memory CD45RA+ cells. The rearrangement links TRBV7-9 to TRBJ1-2; TRBD1 agrees at 7 bases. Input material: naive CD8+ T cells sorted from blood. This TCR came from a man aged 25-45 years in good health. CDR3 in DNA: TGTGCCAGCAGCTCCGAACCTGCCTCCGGGACAGCATATGGCTACACCTTC. Its translation is CASSSEPASGTAYGYTF.